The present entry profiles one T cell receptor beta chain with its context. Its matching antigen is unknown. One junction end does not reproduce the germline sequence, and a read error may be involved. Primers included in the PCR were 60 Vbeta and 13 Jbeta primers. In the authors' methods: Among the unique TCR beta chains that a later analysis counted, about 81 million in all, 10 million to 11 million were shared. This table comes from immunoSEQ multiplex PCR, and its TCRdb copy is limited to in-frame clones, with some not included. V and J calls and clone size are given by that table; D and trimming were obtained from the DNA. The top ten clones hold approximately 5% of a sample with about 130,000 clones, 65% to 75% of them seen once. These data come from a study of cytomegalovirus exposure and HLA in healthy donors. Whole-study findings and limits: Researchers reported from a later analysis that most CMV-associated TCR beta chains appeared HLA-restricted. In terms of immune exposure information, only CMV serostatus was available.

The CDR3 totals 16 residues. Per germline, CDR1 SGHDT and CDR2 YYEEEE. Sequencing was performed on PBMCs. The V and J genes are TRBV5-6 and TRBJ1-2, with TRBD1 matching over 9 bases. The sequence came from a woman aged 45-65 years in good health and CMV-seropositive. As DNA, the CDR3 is TGTGCCAGCAGCTTGCAGGGACAGGGACCGGGCTATGGCTACCCCTTC. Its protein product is CASSLQGQGPGYGYPF.